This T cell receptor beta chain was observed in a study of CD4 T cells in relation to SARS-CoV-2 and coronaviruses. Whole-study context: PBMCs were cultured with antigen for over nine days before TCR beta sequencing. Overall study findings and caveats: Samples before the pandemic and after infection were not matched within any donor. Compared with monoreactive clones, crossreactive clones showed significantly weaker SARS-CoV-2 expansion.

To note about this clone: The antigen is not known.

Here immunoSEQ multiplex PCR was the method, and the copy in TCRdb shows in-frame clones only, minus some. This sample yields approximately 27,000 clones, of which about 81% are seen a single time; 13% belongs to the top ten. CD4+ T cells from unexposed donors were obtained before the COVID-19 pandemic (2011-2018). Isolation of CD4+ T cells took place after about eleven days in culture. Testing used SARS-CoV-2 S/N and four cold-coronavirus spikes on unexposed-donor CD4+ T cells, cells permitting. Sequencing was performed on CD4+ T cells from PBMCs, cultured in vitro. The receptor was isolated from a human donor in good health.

CDR3 amino acids: CASSFTLTTNTEAFF. Written as DNA, the CDR3 is TGCGCCAGCAGCTTCACCTTAACTACGAACACTGAAGCTTTCTTT. The chain combines TRBV5-1 with TRBJ1-1; D is unclear. CDR1 and CDR2 from the germline V gene are SGHRS and YFSETQ. The CDR3 length is 15 residues. Trimming stripped 2 bases from V and 1 base from J, with 12 bases between. Full variable domain (remainder filled in from reference TRBV5-1 and TRBJ1-1): KAGVTQTPRYLIKTRGQQVTLSCSPISGHRSVSWYQQTPGQGLQFLFEYFSETQRNKGNFPGRFSGRQFSNSRSEMNVSTLELGDSALYLCASSFTLTTNTEAFFGQGTRLTVV.